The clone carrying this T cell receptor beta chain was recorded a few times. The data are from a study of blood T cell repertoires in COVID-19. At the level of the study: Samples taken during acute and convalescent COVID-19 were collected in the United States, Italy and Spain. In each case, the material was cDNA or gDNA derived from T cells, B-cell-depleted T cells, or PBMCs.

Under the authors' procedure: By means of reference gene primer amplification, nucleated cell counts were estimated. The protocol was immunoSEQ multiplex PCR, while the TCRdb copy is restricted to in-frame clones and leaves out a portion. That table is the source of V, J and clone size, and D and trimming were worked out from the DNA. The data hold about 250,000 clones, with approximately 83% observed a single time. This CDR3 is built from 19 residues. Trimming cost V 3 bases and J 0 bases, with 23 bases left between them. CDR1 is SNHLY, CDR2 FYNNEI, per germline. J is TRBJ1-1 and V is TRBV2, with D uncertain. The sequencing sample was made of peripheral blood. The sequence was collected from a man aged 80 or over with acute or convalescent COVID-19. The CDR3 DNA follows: TGTGCCAGCAGTGAGTCTTCCGGGATTCGGTGGGATATGAACACTGAAGCTTTCTTT. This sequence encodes CASSESSGIRWDMNTEAFF.